This is a list of T cell receptor beta chains from one sample in a study of T-cell reconstitution after alpha-beta-depleted transplantation in children. TCRdb re-called the PCR reads with MiXCR, one entry per CDR3 protein. The sample holds roughly 120,000 distinct CDR3 sequences, 10% to 13% seen once. The sample here was PBMCs from the stem cell graft donor, taken from the stem cell graft. The receptors originated from a human donor who donated a stem cell graft to a child with acute lymphoblastic leukemia. CDR3s include the opening cysteine and the closing phenylalanine or tryptophan.

V: TRBV5-1; J: TRBJ2-1; CDR3: CASSLASSGGSYNEQFF
V: TRBV29-1; J: TRBJ2-1; CDR3: CSVRGTPLGNEQFF
V: TRBV6-5; J: TRBJ1-4; CDR3: CASSYRAGGDEKLFF
V: TRBV5-6; J: TRBJ2-5; CDR3: CASSSLRASGQETQYF
V: TRBV20-1; J: TRBJ2-1; CDR3: CSAPSTSRTYNEQFF
V: TRBV7-8; J: TRBJ2-1; CDR3: CASSLIQAVSSYNEQFF
V: TRBV7-2; J: TRBJ1-1; CDR3: CASSFRGAGTEAFF
V: TRBV29-1; J: TRBJ2-7; CDR3: CSVVGGMVYEQYF
V: TRBV20-1; J: TRBJ2-7; CDR3: CSASRDTSYEQYF
V: TRBV29-1; J: TRBJ2-7; CDR3: CSVEPGDSYEQYF
V: TRBV29-1; J: TRBJ2-1; CDR3: CSVLPWLAGTNEQFF
V: TRBV4-1; J: TRBJ2-5; CDR3: CASSLRGTSGASGGETQYF
V: TRBV29-1; J: TRBJ1-2; CDR3: CSVEQGYGYTF
V: TRBV5-5; J: TRBJ2-1; CDR3: CASGLVVYNEQFF
V: TRBV6-2/TRBV6-3; J: TRBJ2-7; CDR3: CASSYSTGASGWLAAYEQYF
V: TRBV5-8; J: TRBJ2-6; CDR3: CASSRTGGFSGANVLTF
V: TRBV20-1; J: TRBJ2-1; CDR3: CSARDLLAGKNEQFF
V: TRBV20-1; J: TRBJ2-2; CDR3: CSAIGQGGGYTGELFF
V: TRBV5-4; J: TRBJ1-1; CDR3: CASSFGGRLYADAFF
V: TRBV20-1; J: TRBJ2-3; CDR3: CSASETSGGATTQYF
V: TRBV18; J: TRBJ1-1; CDR3: CASSPGQRNTEAFF
V: TRBV20-1; J: TRBJ2-7; CDR3: CSATDRYEQYF
V: TRBV5-5; J: TRBJ2-7; CDR3: CASSLGTRAYEQYF
V: TRBV9; J: TRBJ2-7; CDR3: CASSGDGQPEPYEQYF
V: TRBV15; J: TRBJ2-1; CDR3: CATSAEKRVLPYNEQFF
V: TRBV12-3/TRBV12-4; J: TRBJ2-3; CDR3: CASRKLGGRASSTDTQYF
V: TRBV19; J: TRBJ1-1; CDR3: CASSPPIHENTEAFF
V: TRBV12-3/TRBV12-4; J: TRBJ1-1; CDR3: CASSLAGQGSSEAFF
V: TRBV10-3; J: TRBJ1-3; CDR3: CAIARTGVGNTIYF
V: TRBV12-3/TRBV12-4; J: TRBJ2-5; CDR3: CASSSLAGGETQYF
V: TRBV20-1; J: TRBJ2-2; CDR3: CSAPESPPTSLNTGELFF
V: TRBV25-1; J: TRBJ1-6; CDR3: CASSELSSPLHF
V: TRBV5-1; J: TRBJ2-1; CDR3: CASSPAGLNEQFF
V: TRBV27; J: TRBJ1-2; CDR3: CASSYGTGGNYGYTF
V: TRBV25-1; J: TRBJ2-5; CDR3: CASAGLGETQYF
V: TRBV5-1; J: TRBJ1-1; CDR3: CASSFGGENTEAFF
V: TRBV5-5; J: TRBJ2-7; CDR3: CASSPAPGQGGNEQYF
V: TRBV7-3; J: TRBJ2-3; CDR3: CASSLKGRGITDTQYF
V: TRBV11-1; J: TRBJ2-2; CDR3: CASSLIPPTSGGANTGELFF
V: TRBV6-4; J: TRBJ2-1; CDR3: CASSAETHEEQFF
V: TRBV20-1; J: TRBJ2-7; CDR3: CSAILQGGQYF
V: TRBV15; J: TRBJ1-2; CDR3: CATAPARDTVYGYTF
V: TRBV29-1; J: TRBJ1-2; CDR3: CSRVSSRGYTF
V: TRBV29-1; J: TRBJ2-3; CDR3: CSGHVGGTDTQYF
V: TRBV7-9; J: TRBJ2-4; CDR3: CASSGKVAKNIQYF
V: TRBV6-2/TRBV6-3; J: TRBJ1-2; CDR3: CASRQQGLGYTF
V: TRBV29-1; J: TRBJ2-7; CDR3: CSVQHRDRGYEQYF
V: TRBV6-2/TRBV6-3; J: TRBJ2-2; CDR3: CASSFRPANTGELFF